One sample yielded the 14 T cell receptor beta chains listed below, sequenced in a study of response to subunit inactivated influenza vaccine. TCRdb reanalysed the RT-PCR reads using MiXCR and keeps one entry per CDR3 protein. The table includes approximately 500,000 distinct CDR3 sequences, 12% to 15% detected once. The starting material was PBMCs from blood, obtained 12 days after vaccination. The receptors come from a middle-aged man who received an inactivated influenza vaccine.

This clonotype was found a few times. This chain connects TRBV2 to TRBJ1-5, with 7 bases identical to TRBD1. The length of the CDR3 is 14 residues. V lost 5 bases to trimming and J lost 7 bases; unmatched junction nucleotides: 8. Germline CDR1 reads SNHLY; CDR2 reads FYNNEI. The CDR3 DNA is TGTGCCAGCAGTCCCAACAGGGGTTCACAGCCCCAGCATTTT. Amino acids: CASSPNRGSQPQHF.

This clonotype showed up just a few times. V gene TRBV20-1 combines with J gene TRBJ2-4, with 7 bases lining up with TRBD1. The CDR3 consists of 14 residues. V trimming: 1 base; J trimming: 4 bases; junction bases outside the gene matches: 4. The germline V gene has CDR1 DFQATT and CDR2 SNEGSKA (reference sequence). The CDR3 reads CSARARQGKNIQYF. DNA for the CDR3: TGCAGTGCTAGAGCGAGACAGGGAAAAAACATTCAGTACTTC.

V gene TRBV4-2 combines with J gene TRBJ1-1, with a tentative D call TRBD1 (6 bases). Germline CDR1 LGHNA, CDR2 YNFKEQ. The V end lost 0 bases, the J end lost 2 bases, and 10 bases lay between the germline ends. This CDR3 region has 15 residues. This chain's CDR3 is CASSQDTGINTEAFF. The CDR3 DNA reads TGTGCCAGCAGCCAAGATACAGGGATTAACACTGAAGCTTTCTTT.

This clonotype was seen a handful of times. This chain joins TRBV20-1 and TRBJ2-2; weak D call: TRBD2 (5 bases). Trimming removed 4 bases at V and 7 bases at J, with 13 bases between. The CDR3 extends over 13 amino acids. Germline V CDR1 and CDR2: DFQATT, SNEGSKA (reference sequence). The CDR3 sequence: CSATKPGVGELFF. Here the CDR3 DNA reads TGCAGTGCTACGAAACCCGGGGTCGGGGAGCTGTTTTTT.

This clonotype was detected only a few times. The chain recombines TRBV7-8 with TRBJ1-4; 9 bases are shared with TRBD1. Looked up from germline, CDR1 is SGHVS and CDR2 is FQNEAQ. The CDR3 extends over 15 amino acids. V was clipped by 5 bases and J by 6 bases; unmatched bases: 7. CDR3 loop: CASSPGQGRYEKLFF. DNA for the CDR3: TGTGCCAGCAGCCCAGGACAGGGGCGCTATGAAAAACTGTTTTTT. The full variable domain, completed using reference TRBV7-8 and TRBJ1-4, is GAGVSQSPRYKVAKRGQDVALRCDPISGHVSLFWYQQALGQGPEFLTYFQNEAQLDKSGLPSDRFFAERPEGSVSTLKIQRTQQEDSAVYLCASSPGQGRYEKLFFGSGTQLSVL.

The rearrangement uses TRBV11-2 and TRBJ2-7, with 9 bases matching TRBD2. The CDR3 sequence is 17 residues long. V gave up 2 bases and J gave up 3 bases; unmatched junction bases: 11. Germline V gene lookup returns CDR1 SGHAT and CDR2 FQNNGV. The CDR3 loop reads CASSLKAGGGSFYEQYF. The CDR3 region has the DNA TGTGCCAGCAGCTTAAAAGCGGGGGGAGGATCTTTCTACGAGCAGTACTTC.

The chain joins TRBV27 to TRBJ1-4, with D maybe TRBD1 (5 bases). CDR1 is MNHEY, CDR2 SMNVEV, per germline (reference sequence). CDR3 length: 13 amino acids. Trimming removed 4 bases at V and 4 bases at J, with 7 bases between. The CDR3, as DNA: TGTGCCAGCAGTTGGACACATAATGAAAAACTGTTTTTT. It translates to CASSWTHNEKLFF. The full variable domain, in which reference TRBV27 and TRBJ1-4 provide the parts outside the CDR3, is EAQVTQNPRYLITVTGKKLTVTCSQNMNHEYMSWYRQDPGLGLRQIYYSMNVEVTDKGDVPEGYKVSRKEKRNFPLILESPSPNQTSLYFCASSWTHNEKLFFGSGTQLSVL.

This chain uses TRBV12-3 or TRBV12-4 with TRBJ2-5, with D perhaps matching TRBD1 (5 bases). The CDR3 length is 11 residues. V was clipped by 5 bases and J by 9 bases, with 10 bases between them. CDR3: CASSRLGAQYF. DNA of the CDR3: TGTGCCAGCAGTCGCTTAGGGGCCCAGTACTTC.

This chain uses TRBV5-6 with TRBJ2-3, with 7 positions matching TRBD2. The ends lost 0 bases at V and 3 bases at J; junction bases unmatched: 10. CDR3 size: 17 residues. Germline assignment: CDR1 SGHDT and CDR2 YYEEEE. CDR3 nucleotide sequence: TGTGCCAGCAGCTTGGTATGGGGGGGAGGGCCAACAGATACGCAGTATTTT. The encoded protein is CASSLVWGGGPTDTQYF.

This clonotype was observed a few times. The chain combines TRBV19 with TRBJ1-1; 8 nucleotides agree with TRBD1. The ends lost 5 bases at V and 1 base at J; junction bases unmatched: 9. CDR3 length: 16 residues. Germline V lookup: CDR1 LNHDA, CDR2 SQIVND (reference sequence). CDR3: CASSEMPQGGNTEAFF. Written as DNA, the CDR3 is TGTGCCAGTAGTGAAATGCCACAGGGGGGGAACACTGAAGCTTTCTTT.

CDR3 in DNA: TGTGCCAGCAGTCCAACCGGGACTCCTCACAATGAGCAGTTCTTC. Protein: CASSPTGTPHNEQFF. V and J are TRBV5-4 and TRBJ2-1, with D possibly being TRBD2 (6 bases). CDR1 and CDR2 (germline): SGHNT, YYREEE (reference sequence). This CDR3 has 15 residues. V lost 5 bases to trimming and J lost 5 bases, with 17 bases between them.

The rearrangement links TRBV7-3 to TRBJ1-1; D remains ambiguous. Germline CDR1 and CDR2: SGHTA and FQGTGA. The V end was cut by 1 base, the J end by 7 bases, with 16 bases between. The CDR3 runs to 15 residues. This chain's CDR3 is CASSLKGGGSGEAFF. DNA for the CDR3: TGTGCCAGCAGCTTAAAGGGAGGTGGAAGTGGTGAAGCTTTCTTT.

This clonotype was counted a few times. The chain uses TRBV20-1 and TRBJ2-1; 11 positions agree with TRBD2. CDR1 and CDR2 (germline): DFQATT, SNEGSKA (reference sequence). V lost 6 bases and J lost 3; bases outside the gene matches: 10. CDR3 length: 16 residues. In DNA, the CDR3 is TGCAGTGCCCCGACTAGCGGGAATGTGTTCTACAATGAGCAGTTCTTC. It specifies CSAPTSGNVFYNEQFF.

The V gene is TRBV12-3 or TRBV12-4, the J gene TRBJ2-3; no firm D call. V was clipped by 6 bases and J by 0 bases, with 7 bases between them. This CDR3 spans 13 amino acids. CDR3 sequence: CASSHYSTDTQYF. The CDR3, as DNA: TGTGCCAGCAGCCATTATAGCACAGATACGCAGTATTTT.